Listed below are T cell receptor beta chains from one sample, sequenced in a study of blood T cell repertoires in COVID-19. TCRdb's copy holds only in-frame clones and misses some; the assay was immunoSEQ multiplex PCR. The sample carries approximately 130,000 clones, around 83% recorded once. Sequencing used peripheral blood. The receptor set was obtained from an elderly man with active or convalescent COVID-19. Each CDR3 is given with its conserved first and last residue. D genes are given only for firm matches. The size of a clone is reported for some rows only, either as once, few or many, or as a class for expanded clones.

j_call | v_call | clone_size | d_call | cdr3_aa | cdr3_nt
TRBJ1-2 | TRBV12-3/TRBV12-4 | NA | TRBD1 | CASRQGAGYGYTF | TGTGCCAGCAGGCAGGGGGCCGGGTATGGCTACACCTTC
TRBJ2-1 | TRBV28 | NA | TRBD2 | CASSSPGERGGSEQFF | TGTGCCAGCAGTTCCCCGGGGGAGCGGGGGGGGAGTGAGCAGTTCTTC
TRBJ2-1 | TRBV28 | NA | NA | CASSLGTPQEQFF | TGTGCCAGCAGTTTAGGGACTCCCCAAGAGCAGTTCTTC
TRBJ2-2 | TRBV5-4 | NA | TRBD1 | CASSSGTGASNTGELFF | TGTGCCAGCAGCTCCGGGACAGGGGCTTCGAACACCGGGGAGCTGTTTTTT
TRBJ2-6 | TRBV10-3 | NA | NA | CAISSVDGGANVLTF | TGTGCCATCAGTTCCGTAGATGGTGGGGCCAACGTCCTGACTTTC
TRBJ1-6 | TRBV9 | once | TRBD1 | CASSVGTVNSPLHF | TGTGCCAGCAGCGTTGGGACAGTGAATTCACCCCTCCACTTT
TRBJ1-6 | TRBV20-1 | NA | NA | CSAQGNSPLHF | TGCAGTGCGCAGGGCAATTCACCCCTCCACTTT
TRBJ1-5 | TRBV6-2/TRBV6-3 | NA | TRBD1 | CASSYSTRGYSNQPQHF | TGTGCCAGCAGTTACTCGACCAGGGGGTATAGCAATCAGCCCCAGCATTTT
TRBJ1-5 | TRBV2 | NA | TRBD1 | CASNTAQGDQPQHF | TGTGCCTCTAATACGGCACAGGGGGATCAGCCCCAGCATTTT
TRBJ1-3 | TRBV5-1 | NA | NA | CASSGGLGDGGNTIYF | TGCGCCAGCAGCGGGGGACTGGGCGATGGTGGAAACACCATATATTTT
TRBJ2-7 | TRBV19 | NA | NA | CASSTRSGRSLRSYEQYF | TGTGCCAGTAGTACTAGATCGGGTCGGTCACTCCGCTCCTACGAGCAGTACTTC
TRBJ1-1 | TRBV7-8 | NA | NA | CASSLASPEAFF | TGTGCCAGCAGCTTAGCTAGTCCTGAAGCTTTCTTT
TRBJ2-7 | TRBV4-1 | NA | NA | CASSQAAGGASYEQYF | TGCGCCAGCAGCCAAGCCGCCGGGGGAGCTTCCTACGAGCAGTACTTC
TRBJ1-2 | TRBV29-1 | few | TRBD1 | CSVDLARDSYGYTF | TGCAGCGTTGATCTCGCCAGGGACAGCTATGGCTACACCTTC
TRBJ2-4 | TRBV4-2 | NA | TRBD2 | CASSLAGGPQTLAKNIQYF | TGTGCCAGCAGCCTTGCGGGGGGGCCCCAGACCCTAGCCAAAAACATTCAGTACTTC
TRBJ2-7 | TRBV19 | NA | TRBD1 | CASSKGTGDREQYF | TGTGCCAGTAGTAAGGGGACAGGGGACCGCGAGCAGTACTTC
TRBJ1-6 | TRBV28 | NA | TRBD1 | CASSSLGTVLNSPLHF | TGTGCCAGCAGTTCCCTCGGGACAGTCCTTAATTCACCCCTCCACTTT
TRBJ1-2 | TRBV2 | NA | NA | CASSEKDTFGYTF | TGTGCCAGCAGTGAGAAGGACACCTTCGGCTACACCTTC
TRBJ2-2 | TRBV18 | NA | NA | CASSPGGNTGELFF | TGTGCCAGCTCACCAGGCGGAAACACCGGGGAGCTGTTTTTT
TRBJ2-1 | TRBV7-8 | NA | TRBD2 | CASSKGTSGVKNEQFF | TGTGCCAGCAGCAAGGGGACTAGCGGGGTCAAAAATGAGCAGTTCTTC